This T cell receptor (beta chain) was identified in a study of technical replicates of blood from several donors. Using immunoSEQ multiplex PCR, the repertoire was profiled, and TCRdb retains in-frame clones only, with some absent. The sample yields fewer than 15,000 clones, around 95% seen once. CDR1 is GTSNPN, CDR2 SVGIG, per germline (reference sequence). V was pared by 0 bases and J by 1 base, with 5 bases between. The CDR3 spans 13 residues. The sequence came from a human donor in good health. The sequenced sample consisted of PBMCs. The rearrangement uses TRBV30 and TRBJ2-3, with D tentatively TRBD1 (5 bases). CDR3 sequence (DNA): TGTGCCTGGAGTGTAGGGGGCACAGATACGCAGTATTTT. This translates into CAWSVGGTDTQYF.